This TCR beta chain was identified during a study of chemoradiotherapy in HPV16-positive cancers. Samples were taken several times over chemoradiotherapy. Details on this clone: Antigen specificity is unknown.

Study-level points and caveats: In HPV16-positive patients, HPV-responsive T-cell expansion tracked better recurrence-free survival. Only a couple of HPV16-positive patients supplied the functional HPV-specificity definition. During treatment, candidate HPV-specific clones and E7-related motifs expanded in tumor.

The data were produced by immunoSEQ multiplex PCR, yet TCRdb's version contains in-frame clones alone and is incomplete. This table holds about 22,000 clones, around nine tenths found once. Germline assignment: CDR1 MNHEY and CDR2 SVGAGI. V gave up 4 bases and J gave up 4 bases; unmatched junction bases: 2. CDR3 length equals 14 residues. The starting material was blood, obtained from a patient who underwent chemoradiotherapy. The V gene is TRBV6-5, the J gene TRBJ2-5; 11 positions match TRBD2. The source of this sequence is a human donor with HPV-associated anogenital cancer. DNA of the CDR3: TGTGCCAGCAGTTCTAGCGGGAGGCTAGAGACCCAGTACTTC. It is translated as CASSSSGRLETQYF.